Presented here are 27 T cell receptor beta chains from one specimen sequenced in a study of tumor and adjacent non-tumor tissue in lung cancer. A modified ARM-PCR protocol with three rounds of nested PCR amplified TCRbeta. Via MiXCR, TCRdb re-called the multiplex PCR reads, giving one row per CDR3 protein. This table has more than 35,000 distinct CDR3 sequences, roughly three fifths appearing once. This sample's RNA came from whole unsorted tissue. Distant lung tissue was collected more than 3 cm away from the tumor edge. The material sequenced was distant non-tumor lung tissue. These receptors originate from a middle-aged woman with non-small cell lung cancer.

This clonotype showed up many times. V and J are TRBV7-9 and TRBJ2-5; D not resolved. The CDR3 is made up of 16 amino acids. Per the germline V gene, CDR1 is SEHNR and CDR2 is FQNEAQ (reference sequence). The ends were cut back, 1 base at V and 5 bases at J, with 17 bases in the middle. CDR3 sequence: CASSLGFGPQGETQYF. Here the CDR3 DNA reads TGTGCCAGCAGCTTAGGATTTGGCCCCCAAGGGGAGACCCAGTACTTC.

Regarding this clonotype: A junction end diverges from the germline sequence, so it may reflect a read error. The V and J genes are TRBV4-1 and TRBJ2-2; weak D call: TRBD2 (5 bases). CDR1 is MGHRA and CDR2 is YSYEKL in the germline V gene. The CDR3 has 16 amino acids. The chain's CDR3 is CASNHLGMANTWELLF. The CDR3 DNA reads TGCGCCAGCAACCATCTAGGGATGGCGAACACCTGGGAGCTGTTGTTT.

Concerning this clonotype itself: As the CDR3 is not closed by the conserved phenylalanine or tryptophan, this likely results from a read error. The chain links TRBV11-2 to TRBJ2-7; TRBD1 agrees at 9 bases. The CDR3 contains 15 residues. CDR1 and CDR2 (germline): SGHAT, FQNNGV. CDR3 in amino acids: CVSSLGQGSPYEQYI. In DNA, the CDR3 is TGTGTCAGCAGCTTAGGACAGGGGTCACCCTACGAGCAGTACATC.

Remarks on this clonotype: At one end the junction does not follow the germline gene, possibly because of a read error. The V gene is TRBV6-6, the J gene TRBJ1-5; 9 bases are shared with TRBD1. CDR1 is MNHNY and CDR2 is SVGAGI in the germline V gene (reference sequence). The CDR3 extends over 14 amino acids. The CDR3 is CASSIQGAGQPQHF. The CDR3 region has the DNA TGTGCCAGCAGCATACAGGGGGCAGGCCAGCCCCAACATTTT.

The CDR3: CACSLSLSDSGTEAFF. As DNA, the CDR3 is TGTGCCTGTAGCTTGTCCCTCAGTGACAGCGGCACTGAAGCTTTCTTT. The chain couples TRBV5-5 to TRBJ1-1, with a tentative D call TRBD1 (5 bases). This CDR3 has 16 residues. The germline V and J ends were trimmed by 10 bases and 4 bases, with 26 bases remaining between them. CDR1 SGHKS and CDR2 YYEKEE come from the germline V gene (reference sequence).

As concerns this clonotype: One end of the junction varies from germline; a read error may be responsible. The chain has TRBV11-2 and TRBJ2-5, with D perhaps matching TRBD1 or TRBD2 (6 bases each). Germline assignment: CDR1 SGHAT and CDR2 FQNNGV. This CDR3 is 15 amino acids long. DNA of the CDR3: TGTCCCAGTAACCTAAGACCGGCGGAGGGGGAGGCCCAGTACTTC. Protein product: CPSNLRPAEGEAQYF.

For this clonotype: Because the CDR3 is missing its conserved closing phenylalanine or tryptophan, this is likely a read error. It is unclear where the CDR3 begins or ends on the DNA, so no DNA is shown, and the CDR3 is as TCRdb lists it. The chain carries TRBV6-2 or TRBV6-3 and TRBJ2-2; the table's D call, TRBD1, has no DNA check behind it. The CDR3 extends over 15 residues, inclusive of both ends. Per the germline V gene, CDR1 is MNHEY and CDR2 is SVGEGT. The CDR3 loop is CASRLLDGDTGELFS.

The chain carries TRBV11-3 and TRBJ2-5; D uncertain. Germline values: CDR1 SGHNT, CDR2 YENEEA. This CDR3 contains 10 residues. Deletions cut 4 bases from V and 9 bases from J, with 6 bases between. The CDR3 spells CASSWQAQYF. The CDR3 DNA reads TGTGCCAGCAGCTGGCAGGCCCAGTACTTC.

On this clonotype itself: Because the CDR3 is missing its conserved closing phenylalanine or tryptophan, this is likely a read error. The genes are TRBV10-3 and TRBJ1-2; tentatively, D is TRBD1 (5 bases). The CDR3 extends over 16 amino acids. Germline V gene sequence: CDR1 ENHRY, CDR2 SYGVKD. V dropped 1 base and J dropped 4 bases, with 16 bases sitting between them. The CDR3 is CAISELRLGDVYGYTI. The CDR3 DNA sequence: TGTGCCATCAGTGAGTTGCGCCTAGGGGACGTCTATGGCTACACCATC.

This clonotype was detected only a few times. A junction boundary mismatches the germline segment, possibly from a read error. J is TRBJ2-2 and V is TRBV6-6; D may correspond to TRBD1 or TRBD2 (5 bases each). Germline V gene lookup returns CDR1 MNHNY and CDR2 SVGAGI (reference sequence). The CDR3 sequence is 14 residues long. The CDR3 DNA follows: TGTGCCGGCAATTCGGGGACGGCCACCGGGGAGCTGGTTTTT. Translated: CAGNSGTATGELVF.

This clonotype came up a few times. This rearrangement joins TRBV15 to TRBJ2-1, with 11 bases fitting TRBD2. Germline assignment: CDR1 LNHNV and CDR2 YYDKDF (reference sequence). The CDR3 has 15 amino acids. V lost 5 bases and J lost 3; bases outside the gene matches: 3. The CDR3 spells CATSGGTSGYNEQFF. Written as DNA, the CDR3 is TGTGCCACCAGCGGAGGGACTAGCGGCTACAATGAGCAGTTCTTC.

The table lists this clonotype with many counts. The chain couples TRBV5-1 to TRBJ2-5, with D unclear. From germline, CDR1 is SGHRS and CDR2 YFSETQ. Trimming took off 2 bases at V and 5 bases at J, with 16 bases between the two ends. CDR3 length equals 15 residues. As DNA, the CDR3 is TGCGCCAGCAGCTTCAACGGGCCAGAGATTGAGACCCAGTACTTC. It specifies CASSFNGPEIETQYF.

With respect to this clonotype: The junction does not match germline at one end; this may be a read error. V usage is TRBV11-2 and J usage is TRBJ2-6; a possible D gene is TRBD1 (5 bases). This CDR3 is built from 16 residues. CDR1 is SGHAT, CDR2 FQNNGV, per germline. CDR3 protein: CASSWSDFSGANILTF. In DNA, the CDR3 is TGTGCTAGCAGCTGGTCAGACTTCTCTGGGGCCAACATCCTGACTTTC. The full variable domain, its missing parts supplied by reference TRBV11-2 and TRBJ2-6, is EAGVAQSPRYKIIEKRQSVAFWCNPISGHATLYWYQQILGQGPKLLIQFQNNGVVDDSQLPKDRFSAERLKGVDSTLKIQPAKLEDSAVYLCASSWSDFSGANILTFGAGSRLTVL.

The chain couples TRBV2 to TRBJ2-5, with TRBD1 as a possible D gene (6 bases). This CDR3 spans 12 amino acids. Germline V gene lookup returns CDR1 SNHLY and CDR2 FYNNEI. CDR3 sequence (DNA): TGTGTTAGCACCAGGGGTAAAGAGACCCAGTACTTC. Amino acid sequence: CVSTRGKETQYF.

This clonotype has a count of ten or more. This chain links TRBV30 with TRBJ2-7; D possibly matches TRBD1 or TRBD2 (5 bases each). V lost 0 bases to trimming and J lost 2 bases, with 11 bases between them. Germline CDR1 and CDR2: GTSNPN and SVGIG (reference sequence). The CDR3 consists of 14 residues. The chain's CDR3 is CAWSVLQGPYEQYF. In DNA form, the CDR3 reads TGTGCCTGGAGTGTACTCCAGGGACCCTACGAGCAGTACTTC.

This clonotype was seen repeatedly, ten times or more. The junction does not match germline at one end; this may be a read error. The chain's CDR3 is CAGSLAGGVTEAFF. The CDR3 DNA reads as TGCGCCGGCAGCTTGGCGGGGGGCGTCACTGAAGCTTTCTTT. The gene calls are TRBV5-1 and TRBJ1-1; a weak D match, TRBD1 (6 bases). The CDR3 is 14 residues long. The V gene's germline CDR1 is SGHRS and CDR2 YFSETQ.

The chain recombines TRBV29-1 with TRBJ2-7; TRBD2 might be the D (5 bases). Trimming left V 2 bases short and J 0 bases short, with 14 bases between. Germline V gene data show CDR1 as SQVTM and CDR2 as ANQGSEA. CDR3 length equals 15 residues. DNA for the CDR3: TGCAGCGTTGAAAGGGTCGGGATCGCCTCCTACGAGCAGTACTTC. Protein sequence: CSVERVGIASYEQYF.

About this clonotype: It is likely a read error, because the conserved phenylalanine at the end of the CDR3 is missing. The chain is built from TRBV5-1 and TRBJ2-1; 11 bases match TRBD2. Germline-derived CDR1 and CDR2 are SGHRS and YFSETQ. The CDR3 runs 15 residues. CDR3 bases: TGTGCCAGCGCTTCCCTAGCGGGAGGACCCAATGAGCAGTTCTTA. Translated, it gives CASASLAGGPNEQFL.

The J gene is TRBJ1-6, the V gene TRBV20-1; D uncertain. The V end was cut by 7 bases, the J end by 7 bases, with 11 bases between. The germline V gene encodes CDR1 DFQATT and CDR2 SNEGSKA (reference sequence). This CDR3 region has 12 residues. CDR3 residues: CSVEVRNSPLHF. In DNA form, the CDR3 reads TGCAGTGTGGAGGTTAGGAATTCACCCCTCCACTTT.

A word on this clonotype: The final CDR3 position lacks the conserved phenylalanine or tryptophan, pointing to a likely read error. Because the CDR3's place on the DNA is in doubt, the DNA is left out and the CDR3 is given as listed by TCRdb. The chain joins TRBV29-1 to TRBJ2-7; the D segment call TRBD1 is taken from the table without a DNA check. Germline V gene lookup returns CDR1 SQVTM and CDR2 ANQGSEA. The CDR3 is 12 residues long, ends included. CDR3 sequence: CNVGTTGTGVTL.

About this clonotype: The junction shows a germline mismatch at one end, possibly a read error. The chain is built from TRBV6-6 and TRBJ2-5; D is perhaps TRBD1 (7 bases). This CDR3 is built from 8 residues. Looked up from germline, CDR1 is MNHNY and CDR2 is SVGAGI (reference sequence). In DNA form, the CDR3 reads TGTACCATCAGTCAGGGGGGCTTC. This codes for CTISQGGF.

A note on this clonotype: It may be a read error: a sequence one base away is much more abundant. The rearrangement joins TRBV12-3 or TRBV12-4 to TRBJ1-4; D uncertain. There are 12 residues in the CDR3. The chain's CDR3 is CASRHFIEKLLF. In nucleotides, the CDR3 is TGTGCCAGCAGACACTTTATTGAAAAACTGCTTTTT.

The chain couples TRBV29-1 to TRBJ1-2, with 8 nucleotides matching TRBD1. With 3 bases clipped from V and 6 bases from J, the junction kept 6 bases outside the gene matches. Germline CDR1 reads SQVTM; CDR2 reads ANQGSEA. This CDR3 is built from 13 residues. Written as DNA, the CDR3 is TGCAGCGTTGAGGACAGGGCATGGCATGGCTACACCTTC. It encodes CSVEDRAWHGYTF.

V usage is TRBV11-3 and J usage is TRBJ2-3; D is unresolved. The better agreement between TRBJ1-5 and the DNA end casts doubt on the J call. CDR3 length: 16 residues. Germline CDR1 and CDR2: SGHNT and YENEEA. CDR3: CASSLDLAGPTDKQHF. CDR3 bases: TGTGCCAGCAGCTTAGATCTGGCGGGCCCCACAGATAAGCAGCATTTT.

Worth noting for this clonotype: A much larger clone differs from this one at a single base, so this may be a read error. The CDR3 here is CVTKRVAGGPGEQFF. The CDR3 DNA is TGTGTCACCAAGAGGGTAGCGGGAGGGCCAGGTGAGCAGTTCTTC. The chain recombines TRBV7-9 with TRBJ2-1, with TRBD2 identical over 11 bases. This CDR3 is 15 amino acids long. Germline values: CDR1 SEHNR, CDR2 FQNEAQ (reference sequence).

A word on this clonotype: A read error may account for a junction end that differs from germline. The CDR3 DNA reads TGTGCCAGCAGTGAACATGAGGTTGGTGAGGGCTACGGCTTC. It translates to CASSEHEVGEGYGF. The chain is built from TRBV6-1 and TRBJ1-2, with unresolved D. The V gene's germline CDR1 is MNHNS and CDR2 SASEGT. This CDR3 contains 14 residues.

In regard to this clonotype: A much bigger clone sits one base away, suggesting this may be a read error. The chain combines TRBV4-1 with TRBJ1-2; D gene unclear. CDR3 length: 17 amino acids. With 4 bases removed from V and 4 bases from J, the gap between germline ends came to 22 bases. Germline V lookup: CDR1 MGHRA, CDR2 YSYEKL. The CDR3 region is CASSRAPTVQRGYGYTF. DNA for the CDR3: TGCGCCAGCAGCCGAGCGCCGACGGTACAGCGTGGCTATGGCTACACCTTC.